This is a list of T cell receptor beta chains from one sample in a study of OX40 agonist ivuxolimab in advanced cancers. Libraries were prepared by immunoSEQ multiplex PCR; TCRdb keeps only in-frame clonotypes and omits some of them. The sample holds over 30,000 clones, 92% seen once. The specimen comprised CD4+ or CD8+ T cells sorted from blood, sampled in a trial of the OX40 agonist ivuxolimab. These receptors were taken from an adult with an advanced solid tumor such as melanoma, head and neck, liver or kidney cancer. The CDR3 runs from the conserved cysteine through the conserved F or W. A D gene is named only where the DNA matches it firmly. The size entry is marked missing in some rows and otherwise reads once, few, many or a size class.

v_gene	j_gene	abundance	d_gene	CDR3aa	CDR3nt
TRBV4-3	TRBJ1-3	.	.	CASSQVHLLGNTIYF	TGCGCCAGCAGCCAAGTTCATCTCCTTGGAAACACCATATATTTT
TRBV7-8	TRBJ2-5	.	TRBD2	CASSLALAGQETQYF	TGTGCCAGCAGCTTAGCTCTAGCGGGGCAAGAGACCCAGTACTTC
TRBV11-3	TRBJ2-1	.	.	CASSLERDTEQFF	TGTGCCAGCAGCTTAGAGCGGGACACTGAGCAGTTCTTC
TRBV7-9	TRBJ2-1	few	.	CASSLDSSFDEQFF	TGTGCCAGCAGCTTAGATTCTAGCTTCGATGAGCAGTTCTTC
TRBV2	TRBJ2-7	.	.	CASRRSGAGEQYF	TGTGCCAGCAGACGAAGCGGTGCGGGGGAGCAGTACTTC
TRBV12-5	TRBJ2-5	once	.	CASGPLVQTQYF	TGTGCTAGTGGACCACTCGTTCAGACCCAGTACTTC
TRBV11-1	TRBJ2-3	.	.	CASSQEQGGVTDTQYF	TGTGCCAGCAGCCAAGAGCAGGGAGGCGTCACAGATACGCAGTATTTT
TRBV30	TRBJ1-1	once	.	CAWRRQTYTEAFF	TGTGCCTGGCGCAGACAGACGTACACTGAAGCTTTCTTT
TRBV5-6	TRBJ2-7	.	.	CASSSTHSGEQYF	TGTGCCAGCAGCTCGACGCACTCCGGCGAGCAGTACTTC
TRBV5-6	TRBJ1-2	.	.	CASSLVHGAQGYTF	TGTGCCAGCAGCTTGGTACACGGGGCGCAAGGCTACACCTTC
TRBV2	TRBJ2-7	.	TRBD2	CASSGVGGYYEQYF	TGTGCCAGCAGTGGGGTGGGAGGGTACTACGAGCAGTACTTC
TRBV18	TRBJ1-1	.	TRBD1	CASSAGTGDWAEAFF	TGTGCCAGCTCGGCCGGGACAGGGGATTGGGCTGAAGCTTTCTTT
TRBV6-5	TRBJ1-4	once	.	CASSSVIDAKLFF	TGTGCCAGCAGTTCAGTGATAGATGCAAAACTGTTTTTT
TRBV6-1	TRBJ1-5	.	.	CASSARGAVSNQPQHF	TGTGCCAGCAGTGCTCGAGGGGCGGTTAGCAATCAGCCCCAGCATTTT
TRBV5-4	TRBJ2-3	.	.	CASSLGGSTDTQYF	TGTGCCAGCAGCTTAGGCGGTAGCACAGATACGCAGTATTTT
TRBV27	TRBJ2-4	.	.	CASSPRENIQYF	TGTGCCAGCAGTCCGAGGGAAAACATTCAGTACTTC
TRBV10-1	TRBJ2-1	.	.	CASSESGVKGNEQFF	TGCGCCAGCAGTGAGTCGGGAGTAAAGGGGAATGAGCAGTTCTTC
TRBV9	TRBJ2-5	.	.	CASSETGRSREIQYF	TGTGCCAGCAGTGAGACAGGGAGGTCCAGGGAGATCCAGTACTTC
TRBV19	TRBJ1-1	once	.	CASSIGGIYQNTEAFF	TGTGCCAGTAGTATTGGAGGGATATACCAGAACACTGAAGCTTTCTTT
TRBV4-3	TRBJ1-2	.	TRBD1	CASSQDGDRADYGYTF	TGCGCCAGCAGCCAAGATGGGGACAGGGCCGACTATGGCTACACCTTC
TRBV9	TRBJ2-7	.	TRBD2	CASSPKLAGGTYEQYF	TGTGCCAGCAGCCCTAAACTAGCGGGAGGGACCTACGAGCAGTACTTC
TRBV11-3	TRBJ1-6	.	.	CASNPGSSYNSPLHF	TGTGCCAGCAACCCCGGCAGCTCCTATAATTCACCCCTCCACTTT
TRBV6-5	TRBJ1-5	.	TRBD1	CASRQGAGQPQHF	TGTGCCAGCAGACAGGGGGCTGGGCAGCCCCAGCATTTT
TRBV4-1	TRBJ2-5	.	.	CASSQGGYEETQYF	TGCGCCAGCAGCCAAGGCGGCTACGAAGAGACCCAGTACTTC
TRBV2	TRBJ1-1	.	.	CASSPDSGSMEAFF	TGTGCCAGCAGCCCGGACTCTGGGAGTATGGAAGCTTTCTTT
TRBV9	TRBJ1-6	few	TRBD1	CASSVGGGNSPLHF	TGTGCCAGCAGCGTAGGAGGGGGCAATTCACCCCTCCACTTT
TRBV19	TRBJ1-5	.	TRBD1	CASRGQGDQPQHF	TGTGCCAGTAGAGGGCAGGGGGATCAGCCCCAGCATTTT
TRBV28	TRBJ2-7	.	.	CASKEPGNEQYF	TGTGCCAGCAAAGAGCCGGGGAACGAGCAGTACTTC
TRBV6-6	TRBJ2-1	.	.	CASRRGMNDEQFF	TGTGCCAGCCGCCGGGGAATGAACGATGAGCAGTTCTTC
TRBV6-6	TRBJ2-7	.	.	CASSYSAGNEQYF	TGTGCCAGCAGTTACTCGGCAGGGAACGAGCAGTACTTC
TRBV6-1	TRBJ2-5	.	.	CASSFTGRGETQYF	TGTGCCAGCAGTTTTACCGGGAGAGGAGAGACCCAGTACTTC
TRBV10-3	TRBJ2-3	few	TRBD1	CAISAGQGADTQYF	TGTGCCATCAGTGCGGGACAGGGGGCCGATACGCAGTATTTT
TRBV10-1	TRBJ2-3	.	TRBD2	CASSRGTSGGSTDTQYF	TGCGCCAGCAGTCGTGGGACTAGCGGAGGTAGCACAGATACGCAGTATTTT
TRBV2	TRBJ2-1	.	TRBD1	CASSQGTGGDNEQFF	TGTGCCAGCAGCCAAGGGACAGGGGGCGACAATGAGCAGTTCTTC
TRBV4-2	TRBJ1-5	.	.	CASSQGAGGPDQPQHF	TGTGCCAGCAGCCAAGGCGCTGGGGGGCCCGATCAGCCCCAGCATTTT
TRBV2	TRBJ2-2	.	.	CASSPDIGGGGELFF	TGTGCCAGCTCCCCAGACATTGGTGGGGGTGGGGAGCTGTTTTTT
TRBV29-1	TRBJ2-3	.	.	CSVDRTPSTDTQYF	TGCAGCGTTGACAGGACACCTAGCACAGATACGCAGTATTTT
TRBV2	TRBJ2-2	.	.	CASSVTAGVAGELFF	TGTGCCAGCAGTGTAACGGCAGGGGTGGCCGGGGAGCTGTTTTTT
TRBV7-8	TRBJ1-2	.	TRBD1	CASSLSGQNYGYTF	TGTGCCAGCAGCTTATCGGGACAGAACTATGGCTACACCTTC
TRBV5-1	TRBJ2-7	.	.	CASSLTAGHYEQYF	TGCGCCAGCAGCTTGACCGCGGGACATTACGAGCAGTACTTC
TRBV6-5	TRBJ1-2	.	.	CASSSVGRGYYGYTF	TGTGCCAGCAGTTCGGTGGGCAGGGGATACTATGGCTACACCTTC
TRBV19	TRBJ2-5	.	.	CASSISARQETQYF	TGTGCCAGTAGTATTTCGGCCCGCCAAGAGACCCAGTACTTC
TRBV19	TRBJ2-7	.	.	CASMNRADSSYEQYF	TGTGCCAGTATGAACCGGGCCGACAGCTCCTACGAGCAGTACTTC
TRBV5-4	TRBJ2-5	.	.	CASSLRGTETQYF	TGTGCCAGCAGCTTAAGAGGGACCGAGACCCAGTACTTC
TRBV6-5	TRBJ1-2	few	TRBD1	CASSYRDRGLRGYTF	TGTGCCAGCAGTTATCGGGACAGGGGGCTTAGAGGCTACACCTTC
TRBV7-2	TRBJ1-2	.	.	CASSTREYRDGGGYTF	TGTGCCAGCAGCACCCGGGAATACAGGGATGGCGGTGGCTACACCTTC
TRBV28	TRBJ2-7	.	.	CASRGSITYEQYF	TGTGCCAGCAGGGGAAGTATAACCTACGAGCAGTACTTC
TRBV5-6	TRBJ1-6	.	.	CASSLSGMWNSPLHF	TGTGCCAGCAGCTTGTCAGGGATGTGGAATTCACCCCTCCACTTT
TRBV11-2	TRBJ2-1	.	.	CASSLESWARSFF	TGTGCCAGCAGCTTAGAATCCTGGGCACGTTCCTTCTTC
TRBV6-1	TRBJ1-5	.	.	CASSDVQGNQPQHF	TGTGCCAGCAGTGATGTCCAGGGCAATCAGCCCCAGCATTTT